The 20 T cell receptor beta chains below come from one sample, sequenced in a study of blood T cell repertoires in COVID-19. Assay: immunoSEQ multiplex PCR; the TCRdb copy retains only in-frame clones and omits some. The table has about 70,000 clones, approximately 89% seen once. Sequenced input: peripheral blood. These TCRs come from a woman older than 75 with active or convalescent COVID-19.

The chain combines TRBV13 with TRBJ1-4; a possible D gene is TRBD1 (5 bases). Germline V gene lookup returns CDR1 PRHDT and CDR2 FYEKMQ (reference sequence). V was cut by 4 bases and J by 7 bases, with 13 bases left in between. The CDR3 is made up of 14 amino acids. CDR3 nucleotides: TGTGCCAGCAGCTCACGCGGGACTGCTGAAAAACTGTTTTTT. The encoded protein is CASSSRGTAEKLFF.

This chain joins TRBV19 and TRBJ1-2; TRBD1 aligns across 7 bases. Trimming cost V 7 bases and J 0 bases; bases outside gene matches: 5. Per the germline V gene, CDR1 is LNHDA and CDR2 is SQIVND (reference sequence). There are 14 residues in the CDR3. CDR3 bases: TGTGCCAGTACCCCGACAGGGCCTAACTATGGCTACACCTTC. Translated, it gives CASTPTGPNYGYTF.

The gene calls are TRBV5-6 and TRBJ2-5; weak D call: TRBD2 (6 bases). From germline, CDR1 is SGHDT and CDR2 YYEEEE. This CDR3 region has 13 residues. The V and J ends lost 3 bases and 1 base respectively, with 7 bases between them. CDR3 residues: CASSWTIQETQYF. CDR3 DNA sequence: TGTGCCAGCAGCTGGACTATCCAAGAGACCCAGTACTTC.

There are a few counts of this clone. For the CDR3, the DNA is TGTGCCAGCAGCTTACTAGCGGGGGGGCCGTACACCGGGGAGCTGTTTTTT. This translates into CASSLLAGGPYTGELFF. The chain carries TRBV7-2 and TRBJ2-2, with 12 nucleotides matching TRBD2. This CDR3 has 17 residues. Looked up from germline, CDR1 is SGHTA and CDR2 is FQGNSA. The V segment lost 2 bases and the J segment 3 bases; nucleotides outside the gene matches: 4.

This clone was counted between two and nine times. Other DNA sequences within the sample encode an identical CDR3. The CDR3 loop reads CASSLIVETQYF. CDR3 DNA sequence: TGTGCCAGCAGTTTAATAGTAGAGACCCAGTACTTC. The chain recombines TRBV28 with TRBJ2-5, with unresolved D. The CDR3 sequence is 12 residues long. V was trimmed by 2 bases and J by 4 bases, leaving 5 bases between them. Germline V gives CDR1 MDHEN, CDR2 SYDVKM.

This chain links TRBV28 with TRBJ1-4; no firm D call. The CDR3 sequence is 12 residues long. Germline CDR1 is MDHEN and CDR2 is SYDVKM. Between the trimmed V and J ends, which lost 5 bases and 7 bases, there was a span of 8 bases. Here the CDR3 DNA reads TGTGCCAGCAGTGCTCGGGTTGAAAAACTGTTTTTT. Translation gives CASSARVEKLFF.

This clone was counted a single time. V usage is TRBV2 and J usage is TRBJ2-3; 7 positions match TRBD2. Trimming at V came to 2 bases and at J to 5 bases, leaving 4 bases not matched to a gene. The CDR3 has 14 amino acids. Per the germline V gene, CDR1 is SNHLY and CDR2 is FYNNEI. As DNA, the CDR3 is TGTGCCAGCAGTGAAATTTCTAGCGGAGATACGCAGTATTTT. Translating gives CASSEISSGDTQYF.

The rearrangement joins TRBV29-1 to TRBJ2-4; D is ambiguous. CDR3 size: 13 residues. Germline V lookup: CDR1 SQVTM, CDR2 ANQGSEA. Between the trimmed V and J ends, which lost 4 bases and 8 bases, there was a span of 15 bases. The CDR3 reads CSVVGRLSDIQYF. The DNA for the CDR3 is TGCAGCGTTGTGGGCAGGTTATCGGACATTCAGTACTTC.

The chain carries TRBV28 and TRBJ1-5; D gene unclear. Germline V lookup: CDR1 MDHEN, CDR2 SYDVKM. V lost 4 bases and J 6 bases, leaving 10 bases between the germline ends. The CDR3 totals 13 residues. CDR3 amino acids: CASSYQRVQPQHF. The CDR3 DNA reads as TGTGCCAGCAGTTACCAGAGGGTTCAGCCCCAGCATTTT. Full variable domain (missing parts from reference TRBV28 and TRBJ1-5): DVKVTQSSRYLVKRTGEKVFLECVQDMDHENMFWYRQDPGLGLRLIYFSYDVKMKEKGDIPEGYSVSREKKERFSLILESASTNQTSMYLCASSYQRVQPQHFGDGTRLSIL.

The chain combines TRBV18 with TRBJ1-3; D perhaps matches TRBD1 (5 bases). The CDR3 totals 15 residues. CDR1 and CDR2 from the germline V gene are KGHSH and LQKENI. Trimming took off 5 bases at V and 0 bases at J, with 11 bases between the two ends. CDR3 sequence: CASSSGHISGNTIYF. Here the CDR3 DNA reads TGTGCCAGCTCAAGTGGACACATCTCTGGAAACACCATATATTTT. The full variable domain, its missing parts supplied by reference TRBV18 and TRBJ1-3, is NAGVMQNPRHLVRRRGQEARLRCSPMKGHSHVYWYRQLPEEGLKFMVYLQKENIIDESGMPKERFSAEFPKEGPSILRIQQVVRGDSAAYFCASSSGHISGNTIYFGEGSWLTVV.

This chain joins TRBV27 and TRBJ2-6; tentative D call: TRBD2 (5 bases). Germline CDR1 and CDR2: MNHEY and SMNVEV (reference sequence). Trimming pared 0 bases from V and 2 bases from J, leaving 20 bases between. The CDR3 is 20 residues long. CDR3 amino acids: CASSLSIPGNSGAGANVLTF. CDR3 nucleotides: TGTGCCAGCAGTTTATCGATCCCGGGGAACTCCGGGGCTGGGGCCAACGTCCTGACTTTC.

The chain uses TRBV4-3 and TRBJ2-6, with D perhaps matching TRBD1 (6 bases). Trimming cost V 4 bases and J 1 base, with 11 bases left between them. CDR1 and CDR2 (germline): LGHNA, YSLEER. This CDR3 has 16 amino acids. CDR3 region: CASSPQQGSGANVLTF. The CDR3 nucleotides are TGCGCCAGCAGCCCCCAGCAGGGGTCTGGGGCCAACGTCCTGACTTTC.

The chain carries TRBV30 and TRBJ2-7; 8 bases map to TRBD1. J was trimmed by 3 bases and V by 5 bases; bases with no gene match: 9. The germline V gene has CDR1 GTSNPN and CDR2 SVGIG (reference sequence). The CDR3 totals 14 residues. In DNA form, the CDR3 reads TGTGCCTGGCAAAGGACAGGGCAGGGCTACGAGCAGTACTTC. Translation: CAWQRTGQGYEQYF.

The chain combines TRBV7-3 with TRBJ2-3; 13 nucleotides agree with TRBD2. CDR3 length: 17 residues. Trimming took 1 base from V and 3 from J; bases not matched to a gene: 4. Germline CDR1 and CDR2: SGHTA and FQGTGA. The CDR3 spells CASSLIRTSGGTDTQYF. The CDR3, as DNA: TGTGCCAGCAGCTTAATTCGGACTAGCGGGGGAACAGATACGCAGTATTTT.

The V gene is TRBV19, the J gene TRBJ2-5, with unresolved D. Germline values: CDR1 LNHDA, CDR2 SQIVND (reference sequence). The CDR3 has 14 residues. Between the trimmed V and J ends, which lost 1 base and 1 base, there was a span of 7 bases. The CDR3 nucleotides read TGTGCCAGTAGTATAGGAGGCTCCCAAGAGACCCAGTACTTC. Amino acid sequence: CASSIGGSQETQYF.

This rearrangement joins TRBV5-1 to TRBJ2-7; 10 positions match TRBD2. Germline trimming cut 0 bases from V and 0 bases from J; bases unmatched to any gene: 3. The CDR3 consists of 16 residues. In germline, CDR1 is SGHRS, CDR2 YFSETQ. The CDR3 protein is CASSLALAGVSYEQYF. CDR3 bases: TGCGCCAGCAGCTTGGCTCTAGCGGGGGTCTCCTACGAGCAGTACTTC.

J is TRBJ2-5 and V is TRBV13, with 10 bases matching TRBD1. The ends lost 5 bases at V and 0 bases at J; junction bases unmatched: 6. Germline CDR1 reads PRHDT; CDR2 reads FYEKMQ (reference sequence). This CDR3 contains 16 residues. The CDR3 DNA sequence: TGTGCCAGCAGCCGGGACAGGGGACCAGACCAAGAGACCCAGTACTTC. This codes for CASSRDRGPDQETQYF. The complete variable domain, with remaining parts taken from reference TRBV13 and TRBJ2-5, reads AAGVIQSPRHLIKEKRETATLKCYPIPRHDTVYWYQQGPGQDPQFLISFYEKMQSDKGSIPDRFSAQQFSDYHSELNMSSLELGDSALYFCASSRDRGPDQETQYFGPGTRLLVL.

The chain recombines TRBV19 with TRBJ1-2, with TRBD1 identical over 7 bases. V lost 8 bases and J lost 2; bases outside the gene matches: 11. CDR1 is LNHDA, CDR2 SQIVND, per germline (reference sequence). The CDR3 runs to 15 residues. This CDR3 is CASGLPGQRNYGYTF. In nucleotides, the CDR3 is TGTGCCAGTGGATTACCGGGACAGAGAAACTATGGCTACACCTTC.

The chain employs TRBV7-6 and TRBJ2-2, with D perhaps TRBD2 (6 bases). Germline assignment: CDR1 SGHVS and CDR2 FNYEAQ. Trimming took off 3 bases at V and 5 bases at J, with 13 bases between the two ends. CDR3 length equals 15 residues. The CDR3 region has the DNA TGTGCCAGCAGCTTGGGTGGCGGGGAGACCGGGGAGCTGTTTTTT. Its translation is CASSLGGGETGELFF.

This sequence joins TRBV18 and TRBJ2-5; unclear D gene. CDR1 is KGHSH and CDR2 is LQKENI in the germline V gene. The CDR3 runs 13 residues. V lost 4 bases to trimming and J lost 1 base, with 7 bases between them. This CDR3 is CASSLDTQETQYF. Here the CDR3 DNA reads TGTGCCAGCTCACTTGACACCCAAGAGACCCAGTACTTC.